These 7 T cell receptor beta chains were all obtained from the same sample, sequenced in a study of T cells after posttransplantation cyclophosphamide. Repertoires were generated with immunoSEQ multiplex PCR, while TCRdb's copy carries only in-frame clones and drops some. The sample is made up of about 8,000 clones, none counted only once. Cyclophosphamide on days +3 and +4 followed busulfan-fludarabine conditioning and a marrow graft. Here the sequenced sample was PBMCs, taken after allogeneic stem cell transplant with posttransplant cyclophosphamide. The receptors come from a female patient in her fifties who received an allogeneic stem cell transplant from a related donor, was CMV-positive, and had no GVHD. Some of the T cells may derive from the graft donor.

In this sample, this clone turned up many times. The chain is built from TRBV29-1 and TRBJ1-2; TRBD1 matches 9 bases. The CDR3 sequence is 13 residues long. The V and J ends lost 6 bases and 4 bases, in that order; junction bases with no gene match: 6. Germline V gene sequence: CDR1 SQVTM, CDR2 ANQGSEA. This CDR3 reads CSVGTGIVYGYTF. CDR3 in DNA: TGCAGCGTCGGGACAGGGATCGTCTATGGCTACACCTTC. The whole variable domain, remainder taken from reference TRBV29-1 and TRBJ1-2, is SAVISQKPSRDICQRGTSLTIQCQVDSQVTMMFWYRQQPGQSLTLIATANQGSEATYESGFVIDKFPISRPNLTFSTLTVSNMSPEDSSIYLCSVGTGIVYGYTFGSGTRLTVV.

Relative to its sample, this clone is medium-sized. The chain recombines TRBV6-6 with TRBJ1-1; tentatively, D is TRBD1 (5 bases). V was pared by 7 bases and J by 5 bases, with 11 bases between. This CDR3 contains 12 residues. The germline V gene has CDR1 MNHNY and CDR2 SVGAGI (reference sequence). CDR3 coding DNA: TGTGCCAGCATGGCGGGGGGTACTGAAGCTTTCTTT. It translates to CASMAGGTEAFF.

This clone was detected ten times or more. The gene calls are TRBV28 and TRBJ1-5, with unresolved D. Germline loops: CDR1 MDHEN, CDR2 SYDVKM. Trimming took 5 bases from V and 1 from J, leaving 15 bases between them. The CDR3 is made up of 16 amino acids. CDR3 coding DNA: TGTGCCAGCAGTCCCTCCAGGATTTCGAGCAATCAGCCCCAGCATTTT. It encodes CASSPSRISSNQPQHF. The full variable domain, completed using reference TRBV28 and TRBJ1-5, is DVKVTQSSRYLVKRTGEKVFLECVQDMDHENMFWYRQDPGLGLRLIYFSYDVKMKEKGDIPEGYSVSREKKERFSLILESASTNQTSMYLCASSPSRISSNQPQHFGDGTRLSIL.

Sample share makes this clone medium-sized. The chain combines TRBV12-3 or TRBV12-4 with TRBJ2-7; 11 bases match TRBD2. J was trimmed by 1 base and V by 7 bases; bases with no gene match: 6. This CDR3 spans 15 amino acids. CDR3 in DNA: TGTGCCAGCACTTCCGGACTAGCGGGTTCCTACGAGCAGTACTTC. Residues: CASTSGLAGSYEQYF.

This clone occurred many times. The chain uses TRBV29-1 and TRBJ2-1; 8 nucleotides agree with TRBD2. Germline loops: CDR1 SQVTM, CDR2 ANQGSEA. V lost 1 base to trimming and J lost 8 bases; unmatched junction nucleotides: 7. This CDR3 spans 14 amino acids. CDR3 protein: CSVEAGSGADEQFF. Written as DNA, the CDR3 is TGCAGCGTTGAAGCCGGTAGCGGGGCTGATGAGCAGTTCTTC.

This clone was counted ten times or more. CDR3 residues: CASSFQNQPQHF. The CDR3 DNA sequence: TGTGCCAGCAGTTTCCAAAATCAGCCCCAGCATTTT. The chain links TRBV12-3 or TRBV12-4 to TRBJ1-5; unclear D gene. The CDR3 has 12 residues. V was clipped by 3 bases and J by 4 bases, with 4 bases between them.

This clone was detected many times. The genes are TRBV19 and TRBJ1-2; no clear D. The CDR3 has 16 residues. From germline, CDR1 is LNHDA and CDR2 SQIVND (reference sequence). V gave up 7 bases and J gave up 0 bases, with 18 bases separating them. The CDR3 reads CASTSARAHTNYGYTF. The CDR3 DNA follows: TGTGCCAGTACGTCGGCGAGGGCACACACTAACTATGGCTACACCTTC.